The rows below give T cell receptor beta chains drawn from one sample of a study of blood T cell repertoires in COVID-19. Using immunoSEQ multiplex PCR, the repertoire was profiled, and TCRdb retains in-frame clones only, with some absent. The table shows under 300,000 clones, with 65% to 90% occurring only once. The sequencing input was peripheral blood. These receptors originate from an elderly woman with active or convalescent COVID-19. The CDR3 runs from the conserved cysteine through the conserved F or W. D genes are given only for firm matches.

J,D,V,DNA,CDR3
TRBJ2-7,-,TRBV7-2,TGTGCCAGCAGCTTTCTGGCGGGATCCGAGCAGTACTTC,CASSFLAGSEQYF
TRBJ2-3,-,TRBV7-6,TGTGCCAGCAGCTCTTTCTTTGCGGGGAGCACAGATACGCAGTATTTT,CASSSFFAGSTDTQYF
TRBJ2-7,-,TRBV2,TGTGCCAGCAGTGCAAACGAGCAGTACTTC,CASSANEQYF
TRBJ2-3,TRBD2,TRBV5-1,TGCGCCAGCAGCATTGGCGGGAGCCCCACAGATACGCAGTATTTT,CASSIGGSPTDTQYF
TRBJ2-2,-,TRBV2,TGTGCCAGCCGTACAGGAGTCACCGGGGAGCTGTTTTTT,CASRTGVTGELFF
TRBJ2-3,-,TRBV4-2,TGTGCCAGCAGCCAAGATACTAGCACAGATACGCAGTATTTT,CASSQDTSTDTQYF
TRBJ1-2,-,TRBV7-9,TGTGCCAGCAGCTTAGACTCAGGGAAGTATGGCTACACCTTC,CASSLDSGKYGYTF
TRBJ1-5,TRBD1,TRBV18,TGTGCCAGCTCACCGGACAGGGTTAGACAGCCCCAGCATTTT,CASSPDRVRQPQHF
TRBJ1-4,-,TRBV30,TGTGCCTGGAGGTGGGGCAGAACTAATGAAAAACTGTTTTTT,CAWRWGRTNEKLFF
TRBJ2-7,-,TRBV7-8,TGTGCCAGCAGCTTAGCTGCGGGCTTCTCCTACGAGCAGTACTTC,CASSLAAGFSYEQYF
TRBJ2-1,-,TRBV27,TGTGCCAGCAGCAGGGGTAATGAGCAGTTCTTC,CASSRGNEQFF
TRBJ1-1,TRBD1,TRBV6-5,TGTGCCAGCAGGCAACAGGGGGGTCTGGCTGAAGCTTTCTTT,CASRQQGGLAEAFF
TRBJ2-7,TRBD1,TRBV28,TGTGCCAGCAGTTCGGGACAGATCTCCTACGAGCAGTACTTC,CASSSGQISYEQYF
TRBJ1-2,TRBD1,TRBV4-2,TGTGCCAGCACCTACGAACGGACAGGGTTGGGTGGCTACACCTTC,CASTYERTGLGGYTF
TRBJ2-5,-,TRBV5-1,TGCGCCAGCAGCGGGACATCACAAGAGACCCAGTACTTC,CASSGTSQETQYF
TRBJ2-7,-,TRBV21-1,TGTGCCTTCCGAAACCGACCGGGACAGTACTACGAGCAGTACTTC,CAFRNRPGQYYEQYF
TRBJ2-7,TRBD2,TRBV5-6,TGTGCCAGCAGCATAGGACTAGCGGGAACCTACGAGCAGTACTTC,CASSIGLAGTYEQYF
TRBJ2-5,-,TRBV9,TGTGCCAGCAGCGACTACCGGGCGGGCCAAGAGACCCAGTACTTC,CASSDYRAGQETQYF
TRBJ1-5,-,TRBV28,TGTGCCAGCAGTTTTCTGAATCAGCCCCAGCATTTT,CASSFLNQPQHF
TRBJ1-6,TRBD1,TRBV28,TGTGCCAGCAGTGAAGGGGGACAGGTGGGGATTTCACCCCTCCACTTT,CASSEGGQVGISPLHF